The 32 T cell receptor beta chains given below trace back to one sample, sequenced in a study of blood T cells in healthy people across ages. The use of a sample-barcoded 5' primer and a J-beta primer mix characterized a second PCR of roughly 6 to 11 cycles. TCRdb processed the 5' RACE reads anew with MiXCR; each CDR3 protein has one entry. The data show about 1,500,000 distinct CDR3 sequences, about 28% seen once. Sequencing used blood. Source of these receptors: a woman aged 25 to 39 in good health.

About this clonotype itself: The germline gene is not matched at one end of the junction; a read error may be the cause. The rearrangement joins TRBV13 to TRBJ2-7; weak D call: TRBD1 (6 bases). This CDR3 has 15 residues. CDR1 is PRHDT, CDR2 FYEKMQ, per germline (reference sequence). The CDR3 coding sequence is TGTGTCAGCAGCCCGGCAGGGGACCAAAGATACGAGCAGTACTTC. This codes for CVSSPAGDQRYEQYF.

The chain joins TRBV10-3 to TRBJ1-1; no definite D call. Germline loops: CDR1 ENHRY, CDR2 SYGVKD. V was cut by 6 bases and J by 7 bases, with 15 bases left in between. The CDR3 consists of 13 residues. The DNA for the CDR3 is TGTGCCATCAGGGTCGGCTGGTCCGATGAAGCTTTCTTT. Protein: CAIRVGWSDEAFF.

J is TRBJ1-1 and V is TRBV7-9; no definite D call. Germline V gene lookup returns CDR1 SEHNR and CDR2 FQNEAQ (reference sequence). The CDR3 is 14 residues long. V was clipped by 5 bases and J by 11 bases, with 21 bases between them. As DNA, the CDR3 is TGTGCCAGCAGCAGCCCGGCCTGGCGGCGGCGGGCTTTCTTT. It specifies CASSSPAWRRRAFF.

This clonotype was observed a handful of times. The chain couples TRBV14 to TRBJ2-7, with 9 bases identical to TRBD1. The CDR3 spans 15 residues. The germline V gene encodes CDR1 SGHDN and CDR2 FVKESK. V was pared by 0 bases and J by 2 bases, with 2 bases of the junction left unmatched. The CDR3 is CASSQDWDRAYEQYF. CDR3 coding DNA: TGTGCCAGCAGCCAAGATTGGGACAGGGCCTACGAGCAGTACTTC. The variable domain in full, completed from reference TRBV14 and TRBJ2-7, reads EAGVTQFPSHSVIEKGQTVTLRCDPISGHDNLYWYRRVMGKEIKFLLHFVKESKQDESGMPNNRFLAERTGGTYSTLKVQPAELEDSGVYFCASSQDWDRAYEQYFGPGTRLTVT.

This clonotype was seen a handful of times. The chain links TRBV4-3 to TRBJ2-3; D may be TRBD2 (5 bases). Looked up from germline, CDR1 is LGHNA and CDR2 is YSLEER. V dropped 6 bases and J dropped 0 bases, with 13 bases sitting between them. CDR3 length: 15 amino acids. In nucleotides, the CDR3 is TGCGCCAGCAGGCGTACTAGTACTAGCACAGATACGCAGTATTTT. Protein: CASRRTSTSTDTQYF.

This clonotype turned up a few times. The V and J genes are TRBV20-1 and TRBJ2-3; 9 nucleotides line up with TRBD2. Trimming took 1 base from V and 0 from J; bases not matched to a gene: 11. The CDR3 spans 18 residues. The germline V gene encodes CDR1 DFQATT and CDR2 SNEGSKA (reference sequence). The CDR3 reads CSARAQGGSGRSTDTQYF. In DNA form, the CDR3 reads TGCAGTGCTAGAGCCCAGGGTGGAAGCGGGAGGAGCACAGATACGCAGTATTTT.

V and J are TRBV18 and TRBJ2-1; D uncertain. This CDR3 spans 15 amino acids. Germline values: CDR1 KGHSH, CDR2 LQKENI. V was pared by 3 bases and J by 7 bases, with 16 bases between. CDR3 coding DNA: TGTGCCAGCTCACCTATACTCACCGGATGGAATGAGCAGTTCTTC. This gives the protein CASSPILTGWNEQFF.

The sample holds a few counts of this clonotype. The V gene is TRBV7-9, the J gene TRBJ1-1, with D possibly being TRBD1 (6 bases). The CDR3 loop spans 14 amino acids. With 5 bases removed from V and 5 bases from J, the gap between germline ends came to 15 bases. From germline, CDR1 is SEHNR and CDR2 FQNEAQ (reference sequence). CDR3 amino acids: CASSKGGAGTEAFF. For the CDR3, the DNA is TGTGCCAGCAGCAAAGGGGGAGCGGGGACTGAAGCTTTCTTT. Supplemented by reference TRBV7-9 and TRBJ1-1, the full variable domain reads DTGVSQNPRHKITKRGQNVTFRCDPISEHNRLYWYRQTLGQGPEFLTYFQNEAQLEKSRLLSDRFSAERPKGSFSTLEIQRTEQGDSAMYLCASSKGGAGTEAFFGQGTRLTVV.

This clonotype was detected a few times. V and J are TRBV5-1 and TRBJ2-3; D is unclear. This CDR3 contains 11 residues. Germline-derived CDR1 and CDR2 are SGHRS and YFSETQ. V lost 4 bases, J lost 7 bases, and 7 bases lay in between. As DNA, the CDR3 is TGCGCCAGCAGCATAAGAAATACGCAGTATTTT. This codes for CASSIRNTQYF.

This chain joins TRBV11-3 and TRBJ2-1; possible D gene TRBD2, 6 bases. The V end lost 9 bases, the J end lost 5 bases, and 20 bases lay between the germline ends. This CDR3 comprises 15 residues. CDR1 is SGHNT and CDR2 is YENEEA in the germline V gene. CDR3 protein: CASQLAAAGHNEQFF. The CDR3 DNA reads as TGTGCCAGTCAATTGGCGGCGGCGGGGCACAATGAGCAGTTCTTC.

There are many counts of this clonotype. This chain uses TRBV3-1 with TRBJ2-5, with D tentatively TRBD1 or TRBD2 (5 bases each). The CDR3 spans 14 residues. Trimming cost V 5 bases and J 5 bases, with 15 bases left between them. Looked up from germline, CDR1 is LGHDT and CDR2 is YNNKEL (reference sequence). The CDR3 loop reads CASSRRGAGETQYF. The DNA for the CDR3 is TGTGCCAGCAGCAGGCGAGGGGCAGGGGAGACCCAGTACTTC.

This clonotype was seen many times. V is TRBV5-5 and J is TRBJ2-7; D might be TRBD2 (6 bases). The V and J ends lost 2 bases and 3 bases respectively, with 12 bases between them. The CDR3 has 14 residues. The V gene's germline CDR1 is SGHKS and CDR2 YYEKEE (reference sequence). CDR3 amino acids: CASSLIAENYEQYF. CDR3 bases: TGTGCCAGCAGCTTAATAGCGGAAAACTACGAGCAGTACTTC.

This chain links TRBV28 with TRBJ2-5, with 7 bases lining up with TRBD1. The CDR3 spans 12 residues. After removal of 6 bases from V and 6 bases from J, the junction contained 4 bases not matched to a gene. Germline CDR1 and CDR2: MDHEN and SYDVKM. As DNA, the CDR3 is TGTGCCAGCAGGGGGACAGCACAGACCCAGTACTTC. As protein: CASRGTAQTQYF.

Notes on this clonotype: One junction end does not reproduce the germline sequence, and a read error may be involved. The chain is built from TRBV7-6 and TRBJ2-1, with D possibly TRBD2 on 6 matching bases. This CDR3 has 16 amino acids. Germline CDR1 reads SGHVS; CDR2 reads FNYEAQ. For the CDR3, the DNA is TGTGCCAGCAGCCCGACTAGTGGGAGCTCCTGCAATGAGCAGTTCTTC. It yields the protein CASSPTSGSSCNEQFF.

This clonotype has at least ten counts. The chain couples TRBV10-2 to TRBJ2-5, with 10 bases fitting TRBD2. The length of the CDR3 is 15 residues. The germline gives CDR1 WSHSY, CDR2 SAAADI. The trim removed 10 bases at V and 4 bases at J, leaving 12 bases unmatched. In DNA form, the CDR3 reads TGCGCCACCACGCGGCTAGCGGGAGTCGGAGAGACCCAGTACTTC. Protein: CATTRLAGVGETQYF.

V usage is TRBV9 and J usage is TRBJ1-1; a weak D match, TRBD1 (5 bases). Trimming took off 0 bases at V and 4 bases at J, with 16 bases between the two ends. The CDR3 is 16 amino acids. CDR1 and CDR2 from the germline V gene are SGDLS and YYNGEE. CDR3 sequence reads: CASSVAARGQGTEAFF. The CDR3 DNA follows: TGTGCCAGCAGCGTAGCGGCTCGAGGGCAGGGCACTGAAGCTTTCTTT.

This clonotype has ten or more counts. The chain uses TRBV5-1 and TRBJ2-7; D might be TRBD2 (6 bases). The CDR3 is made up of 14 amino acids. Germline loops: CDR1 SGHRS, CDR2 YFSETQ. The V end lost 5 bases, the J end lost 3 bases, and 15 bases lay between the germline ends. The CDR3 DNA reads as TGCGCCAGCAGTTTCCCGGGAGATCTCTACGAGCAGTACTTC. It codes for CASSFPGDLYEQYF.

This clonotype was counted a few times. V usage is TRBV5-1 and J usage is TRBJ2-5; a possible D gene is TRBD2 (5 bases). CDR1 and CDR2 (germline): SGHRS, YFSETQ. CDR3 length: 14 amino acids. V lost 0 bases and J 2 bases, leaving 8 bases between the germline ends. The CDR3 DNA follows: TGCGCCAGCAGCTTGGATACGGGACAAGAGACCCAGTACTTC. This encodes CASSLDTGQETQYF.

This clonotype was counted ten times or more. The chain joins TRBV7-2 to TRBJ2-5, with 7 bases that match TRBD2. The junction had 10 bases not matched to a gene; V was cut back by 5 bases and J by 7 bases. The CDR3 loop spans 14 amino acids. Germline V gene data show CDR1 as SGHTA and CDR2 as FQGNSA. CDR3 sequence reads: CASSPSGGPGTQYF. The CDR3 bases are TGTGCCAGCAGCCCCTCGGGGGGTCCGGGGACCCAGTACTTC.

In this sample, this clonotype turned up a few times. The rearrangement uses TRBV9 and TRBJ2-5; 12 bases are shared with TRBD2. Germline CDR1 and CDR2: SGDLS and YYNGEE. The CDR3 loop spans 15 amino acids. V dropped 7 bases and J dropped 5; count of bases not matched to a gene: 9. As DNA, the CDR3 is TGTGCCAGCGGCGAGACTAGCGGGAGTGTGGAGACCCAGTACTTC. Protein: CASGETSGSVETQYF.

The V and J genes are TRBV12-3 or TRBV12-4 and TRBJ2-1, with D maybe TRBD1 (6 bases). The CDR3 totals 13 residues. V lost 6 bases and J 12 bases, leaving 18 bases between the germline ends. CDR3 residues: CASSPGRGSGQFF. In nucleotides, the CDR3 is TGTGCCAGCAGCCCCGGTAGGGGGAGTGGGCAGTTCTTC.

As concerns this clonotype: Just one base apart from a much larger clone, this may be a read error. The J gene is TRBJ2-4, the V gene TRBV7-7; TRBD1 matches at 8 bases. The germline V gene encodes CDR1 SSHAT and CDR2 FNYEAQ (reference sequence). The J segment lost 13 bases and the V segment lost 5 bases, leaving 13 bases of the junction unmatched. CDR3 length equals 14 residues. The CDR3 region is CASSKTTGVGEQYF. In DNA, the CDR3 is TGTGCCAGCAGCAAAACGACAGGGGTCGGTGAGCAGTACTTC.

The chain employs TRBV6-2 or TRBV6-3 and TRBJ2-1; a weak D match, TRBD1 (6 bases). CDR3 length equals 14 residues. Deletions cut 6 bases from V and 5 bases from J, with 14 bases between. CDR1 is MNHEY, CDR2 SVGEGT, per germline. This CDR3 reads CASRDRWLDNEQFF. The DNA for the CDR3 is TGTGCCAGCAGAGACAGGTGGCTTGACAATGAGCAGTTCTTC.

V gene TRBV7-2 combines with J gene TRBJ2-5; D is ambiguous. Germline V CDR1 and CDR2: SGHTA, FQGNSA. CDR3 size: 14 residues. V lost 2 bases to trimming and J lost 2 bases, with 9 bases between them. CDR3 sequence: CASSLRLEQETQYF. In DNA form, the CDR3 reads TGTGCCAGCAGCTTACGTTTAGAGCAAGAGACCCAGTACTTC.

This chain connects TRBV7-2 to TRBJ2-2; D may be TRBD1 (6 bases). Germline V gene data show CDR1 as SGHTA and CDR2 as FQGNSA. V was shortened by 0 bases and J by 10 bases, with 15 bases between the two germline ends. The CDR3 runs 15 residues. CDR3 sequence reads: CASSLAVAGAEELFF. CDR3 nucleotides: TGTGCCAGCAGCTTAGCGGTCGCAGGGGCCGAGGAGCTGTTTTTT.

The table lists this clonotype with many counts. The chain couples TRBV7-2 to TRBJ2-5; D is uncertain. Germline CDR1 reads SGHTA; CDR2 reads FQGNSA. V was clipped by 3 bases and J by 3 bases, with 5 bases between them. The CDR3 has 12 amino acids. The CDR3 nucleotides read TGTGCCAGCAGCTTCAGTGAAGAGACCCAGTACTTC. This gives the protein CASSFSEETQYF.

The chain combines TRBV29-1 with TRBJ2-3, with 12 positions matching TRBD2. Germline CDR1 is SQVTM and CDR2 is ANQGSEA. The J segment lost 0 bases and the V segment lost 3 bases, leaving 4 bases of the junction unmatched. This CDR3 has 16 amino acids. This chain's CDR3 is CSVDWTSGDSTDTQYF. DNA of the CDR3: TGCAGCGTTGACTGGACTAGCGGGGATAGCACAGATACGCAGTATTTT.

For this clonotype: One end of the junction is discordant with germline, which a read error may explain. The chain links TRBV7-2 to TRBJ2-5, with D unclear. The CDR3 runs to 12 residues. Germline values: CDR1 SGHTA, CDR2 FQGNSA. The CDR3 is CASSLVEETRYF. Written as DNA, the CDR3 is TGTGCCAGCAGCTTAGTCGAGGAGACCCGGTACTTC.

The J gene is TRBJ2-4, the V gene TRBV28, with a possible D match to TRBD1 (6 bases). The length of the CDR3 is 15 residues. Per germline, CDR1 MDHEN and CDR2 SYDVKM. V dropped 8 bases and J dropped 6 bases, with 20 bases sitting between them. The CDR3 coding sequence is TGTGCCAGCGGCTCAGGGGACGGGATTGTAAACATTCAGTACTTC. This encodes CASGSGDGIVNIQYF.

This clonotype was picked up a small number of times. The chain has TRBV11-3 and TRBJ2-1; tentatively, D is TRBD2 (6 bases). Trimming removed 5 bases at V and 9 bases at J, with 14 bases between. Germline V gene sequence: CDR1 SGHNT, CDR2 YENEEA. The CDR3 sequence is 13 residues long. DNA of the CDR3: TGTGCCAGCAGCCCTAGCCCCGGGGGTGAGCAGTTCTTC. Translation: CASSPSPGGEQFF.

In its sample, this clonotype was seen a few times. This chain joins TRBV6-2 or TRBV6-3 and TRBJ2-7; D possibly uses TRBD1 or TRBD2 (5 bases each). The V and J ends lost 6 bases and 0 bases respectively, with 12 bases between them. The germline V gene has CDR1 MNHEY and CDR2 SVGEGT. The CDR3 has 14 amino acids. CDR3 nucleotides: TGTGCCAGCAGAGGGGCGGGTCTCTCCTACGAGCAGTACTTC. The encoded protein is CASRGAGLSYEQYF.

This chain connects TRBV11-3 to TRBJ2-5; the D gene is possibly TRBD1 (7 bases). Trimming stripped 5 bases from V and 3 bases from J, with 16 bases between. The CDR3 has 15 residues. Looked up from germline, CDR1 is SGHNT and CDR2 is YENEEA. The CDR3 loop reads CASSRGTATEETQYF. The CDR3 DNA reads TGTGCCAGCAGCCGCGGGACAGCCACAGAAGAGACCCAGTACTTC.